The clone carrying this TCR beta chain was seen only once. The sample belongs to a study of blood T cell repertoires in COVID-19. This CDR3 comprises 12 residues. In germline, CDR1 is MDHEN, CDR2 SYDVKM. V was trimmed by 10 bases and J by 7 bases, leaving 16 bases between them. Individuals drawn from 24 US areas were about 18 to 95 years old. Cohort 3 donors counted as recovered after two negative PCRs, clearance, or resolved symptoms. Original handling: Amplifying reference gene primers gave estimates of nucleated cell counts. TCRdb's copy holds only in-frame clones and misses some; the assay was immunoSEQ multiplex PCR. Clone size and V and J calls were adopted from that table, with D and trimming inferred from the DNA. In the table there are hundreds of thousands of clones, 80% to 90% of which are singletons.

Sequences were obtained from PBMCs or T cells enriched from blood (not recorded which). The receptor was isolated from a man between 25 and 39 years old who had recovered from COVID-19. The chain joins TRBV28 to TRBJ1-2; D may be TRBD1 (5 bases). Written as DNA, the CDR3 is TGTGCCACCGCGGGTTCGGGGGGTGGCTACACCTTC. Translation: CATAGSGGGYTF.